One TCR beta chain is described in this entry. What it binds is not known. Produced via immunoSEQ multiplex PCR; TCRdb's table is partial and in-frame only. The sample consists of some 63,000 clones, just over 70% of them appearing once. The source of the sample is a study of vaccination effects on CD4 cells after COVID-19. Study at large: Sampling occurred 16 days and one week pre-vaccination in two convalescent patients.

The culture ran for roughly ten days before CD4+ T cells were isolated. On days 3 and 7, fresh IL-2 medium replaced half the medium. V lost 2 bases to trimming and J lost 4 bases, with 16 bases between them. The CDR3 extends over 16 amino acids. Germline CDR1 is SGDLS and CDR2 is YYNGEE. Study outcomes and limitations: Late after vaccination, infection- and vaccine-induced clones showed marked clonal contraction. The study enrolled few convalescent patients and sampled no early post-infection timepoints.

The source of this sequence is a human donor who had a prior SARS-CoV-2 infection. The gene calls are TRBV9 and TRBJ2-1, with D perhaps matching TRBD2 (5 bases). The sequencing here drew on CD4+ T cells from PBMCs cultured without peptide, taken before COVID-19 vaccination. CDR3 nucleotides: TGTGCCAGCAGCGTTGACGGAGCGGCAATTTACAATGAGCAGTTCTTC. Protein sequence: CASSVDGAAIYNEQFF.